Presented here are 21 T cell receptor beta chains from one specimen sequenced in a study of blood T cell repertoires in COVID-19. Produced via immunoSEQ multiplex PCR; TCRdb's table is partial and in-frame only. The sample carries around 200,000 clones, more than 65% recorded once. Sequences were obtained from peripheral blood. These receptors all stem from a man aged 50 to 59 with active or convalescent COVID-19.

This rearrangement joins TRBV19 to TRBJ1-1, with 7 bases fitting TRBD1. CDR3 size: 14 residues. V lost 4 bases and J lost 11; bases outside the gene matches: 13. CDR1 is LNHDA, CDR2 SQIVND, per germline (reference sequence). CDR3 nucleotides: TGTGCCAGTAGTAACCCGGGACAGTTTCTGAAGGCTTTCTTT. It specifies CASSNPGQFLKAFF.

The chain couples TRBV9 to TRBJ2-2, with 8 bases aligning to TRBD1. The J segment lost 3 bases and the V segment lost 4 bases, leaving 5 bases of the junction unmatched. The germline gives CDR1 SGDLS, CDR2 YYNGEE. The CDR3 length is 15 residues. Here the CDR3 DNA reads TGTGCCAGCAGCCCCAGGGGGCCCTACACCGGGGAGCTGTTTTTT. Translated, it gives CASSPRGPYTGELFF. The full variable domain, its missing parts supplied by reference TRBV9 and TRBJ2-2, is DSGVTQTPKHLITATGQRVTLRCSPRSGDLSVYWYQQSLDQGLQFLIQYYNGEERAKGNILERFSAQQFPDLHSELNLSSLELGDSALYFCASSPRGPYTGELFFGEGSRLTVL.

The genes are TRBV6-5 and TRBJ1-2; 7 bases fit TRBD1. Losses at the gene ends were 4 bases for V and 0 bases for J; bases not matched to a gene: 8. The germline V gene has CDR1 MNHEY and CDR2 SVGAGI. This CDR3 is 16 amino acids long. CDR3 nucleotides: TGTGCCAGCAGTTCCAGGACAGGACGGACTAACTATGGCTACACCTTC. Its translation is CASSSRTGRTNYGYTF.

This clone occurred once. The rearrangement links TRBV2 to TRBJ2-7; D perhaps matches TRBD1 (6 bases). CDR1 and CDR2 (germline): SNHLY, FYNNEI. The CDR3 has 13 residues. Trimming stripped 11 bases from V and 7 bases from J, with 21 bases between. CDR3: CAPPPWQGLEQYF. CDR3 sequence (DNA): TGTGCCCCCCCTCCGTGGCAGGGGTTGGAGCAGTACTTC.

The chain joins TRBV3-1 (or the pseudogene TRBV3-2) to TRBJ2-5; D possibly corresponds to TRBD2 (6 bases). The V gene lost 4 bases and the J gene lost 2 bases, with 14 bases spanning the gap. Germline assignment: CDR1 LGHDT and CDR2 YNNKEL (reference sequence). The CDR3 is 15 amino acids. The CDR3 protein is CASSLGSGSQETQYF. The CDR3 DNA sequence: TGTGCCAGCAGCCTAGGGAGCGGGTCTCAAGAGACCCAGTACTTC.

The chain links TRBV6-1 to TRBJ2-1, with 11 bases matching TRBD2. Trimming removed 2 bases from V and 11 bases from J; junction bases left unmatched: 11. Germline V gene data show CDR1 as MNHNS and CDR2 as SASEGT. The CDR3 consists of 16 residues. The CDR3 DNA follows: TGTGCCAGCAGTGAAAGGGCTAGCGGGGGGCCATTGAAGCAGTTCTTC. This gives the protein CASSERASGGPLKQFF.

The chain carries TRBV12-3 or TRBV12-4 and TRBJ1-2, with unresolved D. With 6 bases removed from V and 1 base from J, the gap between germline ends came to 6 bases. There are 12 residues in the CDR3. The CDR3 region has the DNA TGTGCCAGCAGGGCCGATAACTATGGCTACACCTTC. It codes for CASRADNYGYTF.

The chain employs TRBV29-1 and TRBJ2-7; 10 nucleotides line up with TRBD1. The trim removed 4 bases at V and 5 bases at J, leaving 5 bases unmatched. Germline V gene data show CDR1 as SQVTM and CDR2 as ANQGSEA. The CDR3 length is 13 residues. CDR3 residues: CSVGGQGINEQYF. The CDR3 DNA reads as TGCAGCGTTGGGGGACAGGGGATCAACGAGCAGTACTTC.

CDR3 nucleotides: TGTGCCAGCACGGCGGGGGATTACAATGAGCAGTTCTTC. Protein: CASTAGDYNEQFF. The V gene is TRBV6-6, the J gene TRBJ2-1; TRBD2 agrees at 7 bases. There are 13 residues in the CDR3. CDR1 and CDR2 (germline): MNHNY, SVGAGI (reference sequence). The junction had 4 bases not matched to a gene; V was cut back by 7 bases and J by 4 bases.

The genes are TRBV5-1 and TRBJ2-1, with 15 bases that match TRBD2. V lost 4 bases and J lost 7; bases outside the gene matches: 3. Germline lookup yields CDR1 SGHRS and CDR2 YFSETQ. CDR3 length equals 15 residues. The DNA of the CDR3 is TGCGCCAGCAGCGCGGGACTAGCGGGGGGAAATGAGCAGTTCTTC. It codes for CASSAGLAGGNEQFF.

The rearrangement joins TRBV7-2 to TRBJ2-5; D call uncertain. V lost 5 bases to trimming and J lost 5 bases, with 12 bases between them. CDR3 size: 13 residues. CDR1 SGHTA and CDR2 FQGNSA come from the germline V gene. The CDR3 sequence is CASSDLGLETQYF. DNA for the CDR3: TGTGCCAGCAGCGATCTGGGCCTGGAGACCCAGTACTTC.

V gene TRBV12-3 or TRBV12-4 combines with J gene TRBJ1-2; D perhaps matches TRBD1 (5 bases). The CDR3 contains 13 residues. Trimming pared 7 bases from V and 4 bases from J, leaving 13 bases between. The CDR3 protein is CASTWRGGYGYTF. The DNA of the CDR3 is TGTGCCAGCACCTGGAGGGGTGGCTATGGCTACACCTTC.

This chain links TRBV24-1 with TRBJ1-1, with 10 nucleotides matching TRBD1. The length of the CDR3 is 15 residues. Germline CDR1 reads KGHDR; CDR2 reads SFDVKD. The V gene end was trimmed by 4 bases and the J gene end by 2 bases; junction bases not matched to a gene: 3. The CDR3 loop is CATSDRTGGNTEAFF. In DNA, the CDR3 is TGTGCCACCAGTGACCGGACAGGGGGAAACACTGAAGCTTTCTTT.

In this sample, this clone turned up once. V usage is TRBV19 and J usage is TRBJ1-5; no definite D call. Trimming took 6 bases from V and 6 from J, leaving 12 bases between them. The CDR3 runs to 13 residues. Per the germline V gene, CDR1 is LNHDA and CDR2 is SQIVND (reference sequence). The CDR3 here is CASSTGPGQPQHF. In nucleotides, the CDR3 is TGTGCCAGTAGCACTGGGCCTGGTCAGCCCCAGCATTTT.

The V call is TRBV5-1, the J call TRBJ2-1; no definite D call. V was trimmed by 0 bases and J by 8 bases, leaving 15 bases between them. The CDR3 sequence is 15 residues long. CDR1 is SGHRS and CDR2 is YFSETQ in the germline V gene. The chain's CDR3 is CASSLGAPPNDEQFF. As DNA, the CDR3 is TGCGCCAGCAGCTTGGGGGCTCCCCCGAACGATGAGCAGTTCTTC.

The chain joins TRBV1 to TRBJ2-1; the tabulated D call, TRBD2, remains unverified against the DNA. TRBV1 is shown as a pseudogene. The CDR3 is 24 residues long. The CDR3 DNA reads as TGCACCAGCAGCCAAGATCAGGGACTAGCGGGGGGAGAGATTTGTCGACTCTCCTACAATGAGCAGTTCTTC. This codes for CTSSQDQGLAGGEICRLSYNEQFF.

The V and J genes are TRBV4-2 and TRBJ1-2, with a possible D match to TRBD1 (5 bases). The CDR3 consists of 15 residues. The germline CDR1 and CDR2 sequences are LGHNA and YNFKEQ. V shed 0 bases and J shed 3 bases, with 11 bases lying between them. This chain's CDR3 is CASSQDLGGDYGYTF. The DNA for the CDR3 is TGTGCCAGCAGCCAAGATCTCGGGGGGGACTATGGCTACACCTTC.

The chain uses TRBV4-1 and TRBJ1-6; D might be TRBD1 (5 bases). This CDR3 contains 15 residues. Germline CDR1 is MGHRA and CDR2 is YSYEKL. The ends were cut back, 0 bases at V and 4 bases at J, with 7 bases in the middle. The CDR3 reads CASSQETVYNSPLHF. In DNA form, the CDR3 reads TGCGCCAGCAGCCAAGAGACAGTATATAATTCACCCCTCCACTTT.

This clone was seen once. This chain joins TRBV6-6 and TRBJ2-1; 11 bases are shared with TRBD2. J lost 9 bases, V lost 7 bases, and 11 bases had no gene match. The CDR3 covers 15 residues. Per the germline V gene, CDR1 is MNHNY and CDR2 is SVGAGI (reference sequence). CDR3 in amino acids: CASTPGIAGGGEQFF. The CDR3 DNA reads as TGTGCCAGCACCCCAGGGATAGCGGGGGGGGGTGAGCAGTTCTTC.

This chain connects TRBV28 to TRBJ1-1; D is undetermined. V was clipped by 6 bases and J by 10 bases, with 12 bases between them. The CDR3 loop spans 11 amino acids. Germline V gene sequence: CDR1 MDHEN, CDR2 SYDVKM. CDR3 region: CASSFSRGAFF. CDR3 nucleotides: TGTGCCAGCAGCTTTTCACGGGGAGCTTTCTTT.

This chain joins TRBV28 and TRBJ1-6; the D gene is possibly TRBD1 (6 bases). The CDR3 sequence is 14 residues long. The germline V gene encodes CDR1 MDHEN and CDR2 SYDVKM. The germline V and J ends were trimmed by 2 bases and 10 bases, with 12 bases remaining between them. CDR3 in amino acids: CASSLTQGGSPLHF. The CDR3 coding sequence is TGTGCCAGCAGTTTAACACAGGGTGGCTCACCCCTCCACTTT.